This T cell receptor beta chain originates from a study of naive and memory T cell subsets. Four PCR rounds used nested alpha and beta constant region primers plus the SP2 primer. TCRdb called the 5' RACE reads again in MiXCR, with one record for every CDR3 protein. The sample lists about 62,000 distinct CDR3 sequences; 8% were seen once. A UMI-containing oligonucleotide was joined by 3' ligation to the TCR cDNA template. At least ten counts were recorded for this clonotype. This receptor was obtained from a female donor in good health.

The CDR3 DNA is TGCAGTGCTAGGTTACTAGCGGTGTACAATGAGCAGTTCTTC. Translation: CSARLLAVYNEQFF. The chain couples TRBV20-1 to TRBJ2-1; 8 nucleotides line up with TRBD2. The V gene end was trimmed by 3 bases and the J gene end by 4 bases; junction bases not matched to a gene: 5. CDR1 is DFQATT and CDR2 is SNEGSKA in the germline V gene (reference sequence). CDR3 length: 14 amino acids.